A selection of T cell receptor beta chains follows, all from one sample in a study of cytomegalovirus exposure and HLA in healthy donors. The method was immunoSEQ multiplex PCR; TCRdb's version includes in-frame clones alone and lacks a portion of them. The table includes under 200,000 clones, roughly three quarters detected once. The material sequenced was PBMCs. The source of these receptors is a woman in her 30s in good health and CMV-seronegative. Each CDR3 is given with its conserved first and last residue. D genes are given only for firm matches. A clone size is listed for some rows: how often the clone was seen (once, few, many), or a class if it is expanded.

V: TRBV6-1
J: TRBJ2-7
D: TRBD2
size: many
CDR3: CAGQERETYEQYF
DNA: TGTGCCGGTCAAGAGCGGGAGACTTACGAGCAGTACTTC

V: TRBV5-1
J: TRBJ1-5
D: .
size: few
CDR3: CASSSEGHSNQPQHF
DNA: TGCGCCAGCAGCTCAGAGGGTCATAGCAATCAGCCCCAGCATTTT

V: TRBV5-1
J: TRBJ1-4
D: TRBD1
size: .
CDR3: CASSLETGDEKLFF
DNA: TGCGCCAGCAGCTTGGAGACAGGGGATGAAAAACTGTTTTTT

V: TRBV29-1
J: TRBJ1-2
D: .
size: .
CDR3: CSADSYGYTF
DNA: TGCAGCGCGGACAGCTATGGCTACACCTTC

V: TRBV5-3
J: TRBJ1-2
D: TRBD1
size: .
CDR3: CARSLTGDGYTF
DNA: TGTGCCAGAAGCTTAACAGGGGACGGCTACACCTTC

V: TRBV18
J: TRBJ1-6
D: .
size: few
CDR3: CASSSRTDANSPLHF
DNA: TGTGCCAGCTCATCACGGACAGACGCTAATTCACCCCTCCACTTT

V: TRBV19
J: TRBJ2-1
D: TRBD2
size: once
CDR3: CASSIAAGSSYNEQFF
DNA: TGTGCCAGTAGTATTGCAGCGGGAAGCTCCTACAATGAGCAGTTCTTC

V: TRBV5-1
J: TRBJ2-3
D: TRBD2
size: .
CDR3: CASSLAGVDTQYF
DNA: TGCGCCAGCTCCTTAGCGGGAGTAGATACGCAGTATTTT

V: TRBV5-6
J: TRBJ2-7
D: .
size: .
CDR3: CASSLLVAEGRLYEQYF
DNA: TGTGCCAGCAGCTTGCTTGTTGCAGAAGGGAGGTTATACGAGCAGTACTTC

V: TRBV5-4
J: TRBJ1-4
D: .
size: .
CDR3: CASSLVRDGNEKLFF
DNA: TGTGCCAGCAGCTTGGTGAGGGATGGTAATGAAAAACTGTTTTTT

V: TRBV18
J: TRBJ2-7
D: TRBD2
size: .
CDR3: CASSPPRASGTREQYF
DNA: TGTGCCAGCTCACCACCGCGGGCTAGCGGGACCCGCGAGCAGTACTTC

V: TRBV5-6
J: TRBJ2-7
D: TRBD1
size: .
CDR3: CASSLAIIQGDYEQYF
DNA: TGTGCCAGCAGCTTGGCAATTATACAGGGGGATTACGAGCAGTACTTC

V: TRBV4-1
J: TRBJ1-2
D: .
size: .
CDR3: CASSQESYTGYGYTF
DNA: TGCGCCAGCAGCCAAGAGAGTTATACGGGCTATGGCTACACCTTC

V: TRBV14
J: TRBJ2-1
D: .
size: .
CDR3: CASSQEWHLNEQFF
DNA: TGTGCCAGCAGCCAAGAGTGGCACCTCAATGAGCAGTTCTTC

V: TRBV27
J: TRBJ1-2
D: .
size: .
CDR3: CASTIAGGAANGYTF
DNA: TGTGCCAGCACTATTGCGGGGGGCGCGGCAAATGGCTACACCTTC

V: TRBV5-1
J: TRBJ1-4
D: TRBD1
size: .
CDR3: CASSPPGQGAGNEKLFF
DNA: TGCGCCAGCAGCCCACCGGGACAGGGGGCGGGTAATGAAAAACTGTTTTTT

V: TRBV5-4
J: TRBJ1-1
D: .
size: .
CDR3: CASSSQGQNTEAFF
DNA: TGTGCCAGCAGCTCGCAGGGACAGAACACTGAAGCTTTCTTT

V: TRBV7-8
J: TRBJ2-2
D: TRBD1
size: .
CDR3: CASSSRTGGNTGELFF
DNA: TGTGCCAGCAGCTCCCGGACAGGGGGGAACACCGGGGAGCTGTTTTTT

V: TRBV7-2
J: TRBJ1-5
D: TRBD1
size: .
CDR3: CASRQAGGYQPQHF
DNA: TGTGCCAGCAGGCAAGCAGGGGGCTATCAGCCCCAGCATTTT

V: TRBV28
J: TRBJ2-1
D: TRBD1
size: .
CDR3: CASSLGQGALGEQFF
DNA: TGTGCCAGCAGTTTAGGACAGGGGGCATTAGGAGAGCAGTTCTTC

V: TRBV2
J: TRBJ2-2
D: TRBD1
size: .
CDR3: CASSLDRGPNTGELFF
DNA: TGTGCCAGCAGTCTGGACAGGGGGCCGAACACCGGGGAGCTGTTTTTT

V: TRBV5-1
J: TRBJ1-6
D: TRBD1
size: many
CDR3: CASSIRTGANSPLHF
DNA: TGCGCCAGCAGCATCCGTACAGGGGCGAATTCACCCCTCCACTTT

V: TRBV9
J: TRBJ1-2
D: TRBD1
size: once
CDR3: CASSATGGDYGYTF
DNA: TGTGCCAGCAGCGCAACAGGGGGCGACTATGGCTACACCTTC

V: TRBV2
J: TRBJ2-3
D: TRBD2
size: .
CDR3: CASSETSASTDTQYF
DNA: TGTGCCAGCAGTGAAACTAGCGCTAGCACAGATACGCAGTATTTT

V: TRBV7-3
J: TRBJ2-2
D: TRBD2
size: .
CDR3: CASRRVGGTGELFF
DNA: TGTGCCAGCCGTAGGGTGGGAGGGACCGGGGAGCTGTTTTTT

V: TRBV5-1
J: TRBJ1-4
D: TRBD1
size: .
CDR3: CASSSGQGQNEKLFF
DNA: TGCGCCAGCAGCTCCGGACAGGGCCAAAATGAAAAACTGTTTTTT

V: TRBV27
J: TRBJ2-2
D: TRBD2
size: .
CDR3: CASSLFGTSDTGELFF
DNA: TGTGCCAGCAGTTTATTTGGGACTAGCGACACCGGGGAGCTGTTTTTT

V: TRBV11-3
J: TRBJ2-3
D: .
size: .
CDR3: CASSLRSGGDTQYF
DNA: TGTGCCAGCAGCTTAAGGTCAGGGGGGGATACGCAGTATTTT

V: TRBV11-2
J: TRBJ2-2
D: TRBD2
size: .
CDR3: CASSLALAAGLFF
DNA: TGTGCCAGCAGCTTAGCTCTAGCGGCGGGGCTGTTTTTT

V: TRBV9
J: TRBJ1-2
D: .
size: .
CDR3: CASSLLNYGYTF
DNA: TGTGCCAGCAGTTTGTTAAACTATGGCTACACCTTC

V: TRBV4-2
J: TRBJ1-2
D: TRBD1
size: .
CDR3: CASSQDGTGGIYGYTF
DNA: TGTGCCAGCAGCCAAGATGGGACAGGCGGTATCTATGGCTACACCTTC

V: TRBV7-2
J: TRBJ1-2
D: .
size: .
CDR3: CASSSDFFNYGYTF
DNA: TGTGCCAGCAGCTCAGATTTTTTTAACTATGGCTACACCTTC

V: TRBV11-3
J: TRBJ2-2
D: TRBD1
size: .
CDR3: CASRVQGAGELFF
DNA: TGTGCCAGCAGGGTACAGGGGGCCGGGGAGCTGTTTTTT

V: TRBV27
J: TRBJ2-3
D: TRBD1
size: .
CDR3: CASSRQGTTDTQYF
DNA: TGTGCCAGCAGCAGACAGGGTACAACAGATACGCAGTATTTT

V: TRBV27
J: TRBJ1-6
D: .
size: .
CDR3: CASSLLGGGGVPLHF
DNA: TGTGCCAGCAGTTTATTAGGGGGGGGAGGGGTACCCCTCCACTTT

V: TRBV6-5
J: TRBJ1-3
D: TRBD1
size: once
CDR3: CASSYSRGLSGNTIYF
DNA: TGTGCCAGCAGTTACTCGAGGGGGCTCTCTGGAAACACCATATATTTT

V: TRBV5-1
J: TRBJ1-5
D: .
size: .
CDR3: CASRTDSNQPQHF
DNA: TGCGCCAGCAGAACAGATAGCAATCAGCCCCAGCATTTT

V: TRBV7-9
J: TRBJ2-4
D: TRBD1
size: .
CDR3: CASSLGQGENIQYF
DNA: TGTGCCAGCAGCTTAGGGCAGGGGGAAAACATTCAGTACTTC

V: TRBV9
J: TRBJ1-1
D: TRBD1
size: .
CDR3: CASSVGDRLNTEAFF
DNA: TGTGCCAGCAGCGTAGGGGACAGGTTGAACACTGAAGCTTTCTTT

V: TRBV7-2
J: TRBJ2-7
D: .
size: once
CDR3: CASSLSTSLFEQYF
DNA: TGTGCCAGCAGCTTAAGTACATCCCTTTTCGAGCAGTACTTC

V: TRBV10-3
J: TRBJ1-2
D: TRBD1
size: few
CDR3: CAISWTGAGGYTF
DNA: TGTGCCATCAGTTGGACAGGGGCGGGTGGCTACACCTTC

V: TRBV6-1
J: TRBJ1-3
D: .
size: .
CDR3: CASSEEKRPGNTIYF
DNA: TGTGCCAGCAGTGAAGAAAAGCGCCCTGGAAACACCATATATTTT

V: TRBV5-1
J: TRBJ2-5
D: .
size: .
CDR3: CASSSDSGSQETQYF
DNA: TGCGCCAGCAGCTCCGACTCCGGGAGTCAAGAGACCCAGTACTTC

V: TRBV6-5
J: TRBJ1-2
D: .
size: .
CDR3: CASSYSSMGGSNGYTF
DNA: TGTGCCAGCAGTTACTCGAGTATGGGGGGGAGCAATGGCTACACCTTC

V: TRBV5-4
J: TRBJ2-7
D: TRBD2
size: few
CDR3: CASSQIAGGKGEQYF
DNA: TGTGCCAGCAGCCAAATAGCGGGGGGGAAGGGCGAGCAGTACTTC

V: TRBV9
J: TRBJ2-4
D: TRBD2
size: .
CDR3: CASSAGGGGKNIQYF
DNA: TGTGCCAGCAGCGCGGGGGGAGGAGGCAAAAACATTCAGTACTTC

V: TRBV5-4
J: TRBJ1-5
D: TRBD1
size: .
CDR3: CASPGTATEYSNQPQHF
DNA: TGTGCCAGCCCTGGGACAGCTACAGAATATAGCAATCAGCCCCAGCATTTT

V: TRBV27
J: TRBJ1-3
D: .
size: .
CDR3: CASTPTVGGNTIYF
DNA: TGTGCCAGCACCCCGACAGTGGGCGGAAACACCATATATTTT

V: TRBV5-1
J: TRBJ2-3
D: .
size: .
CDR3: CASSLAGEDTQYF
DNA: TGCGCCAGCAGCTTGGCCGGAGAAGATACGCAGTATTTT

V: TRBV19
J: TRBJ2-7
D: TRBD1
size: .
CDR3: CASSMGQGAKDEQYF
DNA: TGTGCCAGTAGTATGGGACAGGGGGCCAAGGACGAGCAGTACTTC

V: TRBV30
J: TRBJ2-1
D: TRBD2
size: .
CDR3: CAWTSGRGPLYNEQFF
DNA: TGTGCCTGGACTAGCGGGAGGGGGCCCCTATACAATGAGCAGTTCTTC

V: TRBV2
J: TRBJ2-7
D: .
size: .
CDR3: CASSREAYEQYF
DNA: TGTGCCAGCAGTAGGGAGGCCTACGAGCAGTACTTC

V: TRBV5-3
J: TRBJ2-1
D: TRBD2
size: .
CDR3: CARRDSLADSYNEQFF
DNA: TGTGCCAGAAGGGACTCACTAGCGGACTCCTACAATGAGCAGTTCTTC

V: TRBV7-2
J: TRBJ1-1
D: .
size: many
CDR3: CASSRGGGRNTEAFF
DNA: TGTGCCAGCAGCCGGGGCGGGGGGCGGAACACTGAAGCTTTCTTT

V: TRBV18
J: TRBJ1-1
D: .
size: .
CDR3: CASSSGQNTEAFF
DNA: TGTGCCAGCTCATCTGGACAGAACACTGAAGCTTTCTTT